This is a list of T cell receptor beta chains from one sample in a study of blood T cell repertoires in COVID-19. Only in-frame clones appear in the TCRdb table, and some are missing; sequencing was by immunoSEQ multiplex PCR. The sample carries about 150,000 clones, roughly 80% recorded once. The sequencing sample was made of peripheral blood. These TCRs come from a man between 50 and 59 years old with active or convalescent COVID-19. Both conserved end residues are part of each CDR3. D genes are given only for firm matches. Size is stated for part of the rows, as once, few or many counts, or as a class when the clone is expanded.

cdr3_length	clone_size	v_call	d_call	j_call	cdr3_nt	cdr3_aa
13	-	TRBV18	-	TRBJ1-1	TGTGCCAGCTCCATACAGGGTAACACTGAAGCTTTCTTT	CASSIQGNTEAFF
15	-	TRBV6-5	TRBD1	TRBJ1-3	TGTGCCAGCAGTCGGACAGGGGATTCTGGAAACACCATATATTTT	CASSRTGDSGNTIYF
15	once	TRBV7-3	TRBD2	TRBJ2-2	TGTGCCAGCAGCTTAACCACCGCAGCGGGGGGGGAGCTGTTTTTT	CASSLTTAAGGELFF
13	-	TRBV28	TRBD1	TRBJ1-2	TGTGCCAGCAGTTTTCGGGACAGGGGAAAGGGCACCTTC	CASSFRDRGKGTF
18	-	TRBV7-2	TRBD2	TRBJ2-4	TGTGCCAGCAGCTTGGGGGGGGGAGACCTCTTAGGCAAAAACATTCAGTACTTC	CASSLGGGDLLGKNIQYF
17	-	TRBV27	TRBD2	TRBJ2-3	TGTGCCAGCAGACGGACTAGCGGGAAAGGTAGTAGGGATACGCAGTATTTT	CASRRTSGKGSRDTQYF
13	-	TRBV27	-	TRBJ1-6	TGTGCCAGCAGTTTATCGGAGATTCAACCCCTCCACTTT	CASSLSEIQPLHF
13	-	TRBV9	-	TRBJ1-5	TGTGCCAGCAGCTACGGGAGGGATCAGCCCCAGCATTTT	CASSYGRDQPQHF
15	-	TRBV5-1	TRBD2	TRBJ2-2	TGCGCCAGCAGCTTGTCCAGGGAGGGGACCGGGGAGCTGTTTTTT	CASSLSREGTGELFF
18	-	TRBV11-2	-	TRBJ2-7	TGTGCCAGCAGCGGAACCCACTTGGATCCAGGGATTTCCTACGAGCAGTACTTC	CASSGTHLDPGISYEQYF
14	-	TRBV3-1/TRBV3-2	-	TRBJ1-6	TGTGCCAGCAGCCCCTTGGACACTAATTCACCCCTCCACTTT	CASSPLDTNSPLHF
15	-	TRBV18	-	TRBJ2-1	TGTGCCAGCTCACTCGTTTCCGAGACTCAAAATGAGCAGTTCTTC	CASSLVSETQNEQFF
13	-	TRBV12-3/TRBV12-4	TRBD1	TRBJ1-6	TGTGCCAGCAGGCGGGACAGGGCTTCACCCCTCCACTTT	CASRRDRASPLHF
16	-	TRBV7-3	TRBD2	TRBJ2-1	TGTGCCAGCAGCCCGCTAGCGGGAGAGGCCGCGGATGAGCAGTTCTTC	CASSPLAGEAADEQFF
15	-	TRBV10-3	TRBD2	TRBJ2-3	TGTGCCATCAGTGAGTCGATTACTAGCGGGAGTACGCAGTATTTT	CAISESITSGSTQYF
17	-	TRBV5-1	TRBD1	TRBJ1-6	TGCGCCAGCAGCCACCGGACAGGGGGCGCGGGAAATTCACCCCTCCACTTT	CASSHRTGGAGNSPLHF
16	-	TRBV9	TRBD2	TRBJ2-7	TGTGCCAGCAGCGTGGGGGGACTAGCGGGAGTTGGTGAGCAGTACTTC	CASSVGGLAGVGEQYF
16	-	TRBV6-2/TRBV6-3	-	TRBJ2-3	TGTGCCAGCAGTCGCCCTCAAGCGGGCATCACAGATACGCAGTATTTT	CASSRPQAGITDTQYF
15	-	TRBV19	TRBD2	TRBJ2-7	TGTGCCAGTAGTATTACGGTAGCGGGACTCTACGAGCAGTACTTC	CASSITVAGLYEQYF
16	-	TRBV5-6	TRBD1	TRBJ1-4	TGTGCCAGCAGCTGGGACAGGGGAGCGGCATTTGAAAAACTGTTTTTT	CASSWDRGAAFEKLFF
12	-	TRBV19	-	TRBJ2-5	TGTGCCAGTCCTGACAGTCAAGAGACCCAGTACTTC	CASPDSQETQYF
14	-	TRBV28	-	TRBJ1-6	TGTGCCAGCAGTACGTCAGTTCATAATTCACCCCTCCACTTT	CASSTSVHNSPLHF
15	once	TRBV28	-	TRBJ1-6	TGTGCCAGCACTGTCCGACAGTCTAGGAATTCACCCCTCCACTTT	CASTVRQSRNSPLHF
16	-	TRBV11-3	TRBD2	TRBJ2-3	TGTGCCAGCAGCTCGGGACTAGCGGGAGCATCAGATACGCAGTATTTT	CASSSGLAGASDTQYF
12	-	TRBV30	TRBD1	TRBJ2-7	TGTGCGGCGGACAGGGTAGTCCACGAGCAGTACTTC	CAADRVVHEQYF
14	-	TRBV11-3	-	TRBJ2-2	TGTGCCAGCAGCTTAGACAGGGGCACCGGGGAGCTGTTTTTT	CASSLDRGTGELFF
14	few	TRBV28	TRBD1	TRBJ2-7	TGTGCCAGCAGTTTCCGGACAGGCTTCGACGAGCAGTACTTC	CASSFRTGFDEQYF
15	-	TRBV10-3	TRBD1	TRBJ2-2	TGTGCCATCAAGGGGGCAGTCGCGAACACCGGGGAGCTGTTTTTT	CAIKGAVANTGELFF
15	-	TRBV7-9	-	TRBJ1-1	TGTGCCAGCAGCTTGGGGGGGACACAAAACACTGAAGCTTTCTTT	CASSLGGTQNTEAFF
15	-	TRBV7-8	-	TRBJ1-5	TGTGCCAGCAGCTTAGAGGCAGGGGCAAATCAGCCCCAGCATTTT	CASSLEAGANQPQHF
16	-	TRBV10-3	-	TRBJ2-1	TGTGCCATCAGATCCTACACGGCGGTCCCCTACAATGAGCAGTTCTTC	CAIRSYTAVPYNEQFF